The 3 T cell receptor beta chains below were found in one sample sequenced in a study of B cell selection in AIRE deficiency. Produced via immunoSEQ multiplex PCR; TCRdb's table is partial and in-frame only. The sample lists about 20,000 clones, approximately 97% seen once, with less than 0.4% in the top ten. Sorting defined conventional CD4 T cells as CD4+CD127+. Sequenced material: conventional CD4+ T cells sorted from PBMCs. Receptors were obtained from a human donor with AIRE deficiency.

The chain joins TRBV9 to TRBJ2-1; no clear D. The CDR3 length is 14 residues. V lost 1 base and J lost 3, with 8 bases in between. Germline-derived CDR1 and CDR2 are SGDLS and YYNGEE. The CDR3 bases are TGTGCCAGCAGCGTATCACCGGGCTACAATGAGCAGTTCTTC. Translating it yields CASSVSPGYNEQFF.

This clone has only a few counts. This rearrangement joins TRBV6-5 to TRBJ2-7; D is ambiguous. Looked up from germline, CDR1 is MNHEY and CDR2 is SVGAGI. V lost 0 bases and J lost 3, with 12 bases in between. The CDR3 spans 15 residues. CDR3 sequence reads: CASSYSERVGYEQYF. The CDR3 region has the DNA TGTGCCAGCAGTTACTCGGAACGCGTCGGCTACGAGCAGTACTTC.

The CDR3 is CASSVESWGRNGELFF. The CDR3 DNA reads TGTGCCAGCAGCGTAGAGTCGTGGGGGAGAAACGGGGAGCTGTTTTTT. The chain has TRBV9 and TRBJ2-2; D is tentatively TRBD1 or TRBD2 (5 bases each). This CDR3 region has 16 residues. Germline assignment: CDR1 SGDLS and CDR2 YYNGEE. V lost 0 bases and J 7 bases, leaving 16 bases between the germline ends.